This TCR beta chain is from a study of cytomegalovirus exposure and HLA in healthy donors. Study-wide results and limits: It was reported in a later analysis that an Asian-associated ancestry cluster showed fewer N-insertions than the roughly 670-donor mean.

CDR1 and CDR2 from the germline V gene are KGHSH and LQKENI. This CDR3 is 16 amino acids long. V gave up 5 bases and J gave up 4 bases; unmatched junction bases: 12. As regards this clone: Its cognate antigen is unknown.

Despite likely unrecorded immune exposures, the donors were nominally healthy at the time of sampling. Primers included in the PCR were 60 Vbeta and 13 Jbeta primers. This table comes from immunoSEQ multiplex PCR, and its TCRdb copy is limited to in-frame clones, with some not included. The table has some 150,000 clones, 72% seen once. The TCR comes from a man between 50 and 59 years old in good health and CMV-seropositive. V gene TRBV18 combines with J gene TRBJ1-2, with TRBD1 identical over 8 bases. The specimen sequenced was PBMCs. The CDR3: CASSLQGAADSYGYTF. For the CDR3, the DNA is TGTGCCAGCTCATTGCAGGGGGCCGCCGATAGCTATGGCTACACCTTC.